Below, one T cell receptor (beta chain) is given with its context. Its target is not known. This record comes from a study of T cells in Graves' hyperthyroidism and ophthalmopathy. Study outcomes and limitations: Through a model of 13 V-J features, ophthalmopathy was separated from stable hyperthyroidism.

Uncontrolled infection, other autoimmune disease, pregnancy or lactation led to exclusion. Germline CDR1 SGDLS, CDR2 YYNGEE. This CDR3 is built from 15 residues. The V and J ends lost 0 bases and 6 bases respectively, with 14 bases between them. From RNA transcripts, TCR beta CDR3 regions were amplified. First-round RT-PCR of the TCR CDR3 relied on the HTBI primer set. From the multiplex PCR reads, TCRdb called clonotypes with MiXCR, one entry per CDR3 protein. The data contain just over 550,000 distinct CDR3 sequences, approximately 44% of them seen just once; the ten biggest clones take up 8% to 8.5%.

This chain uses TRBV9 with TRBJ2-3; D not resolved. The TCR was taken from a woman in her late teens or twenties with Graves' hyperthyroidism. Sequenced material: peripheral blood or thyroid tissue (not recorded which). The CDR3 here is CASSVVGTLRDTQYF. The DNA for the CDR3 is TGTGCCAGCAGCGTAGTAGGTACCCTCCGCGATACGCAGTATTTT.